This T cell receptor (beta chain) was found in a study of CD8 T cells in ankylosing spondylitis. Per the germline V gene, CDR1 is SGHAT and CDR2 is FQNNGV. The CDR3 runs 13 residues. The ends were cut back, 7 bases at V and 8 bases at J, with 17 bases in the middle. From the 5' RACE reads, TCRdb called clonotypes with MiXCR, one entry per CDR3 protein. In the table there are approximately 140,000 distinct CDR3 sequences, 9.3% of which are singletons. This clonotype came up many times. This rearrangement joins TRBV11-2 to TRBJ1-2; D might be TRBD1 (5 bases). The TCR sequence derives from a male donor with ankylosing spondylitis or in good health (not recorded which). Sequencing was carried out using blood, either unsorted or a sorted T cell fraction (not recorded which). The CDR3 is CASNNRQERGYTF. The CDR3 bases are TGTGCCAGCAACAACAGGCAGGAGAGAGGCTACACCTTC.